A selection of T cell receptor beta chains follows, all from one sample in a study of T cells in Graves' hyperthyroidism and ophthalmopathy. One entry per CDR3 protein, called by TCRdb with MiXCR from the multiplex PCR reads. The repertoire consists of hundreds of thousands of distinct CDR3 sequences, with roughly 46% occurring once and the leading ten covering less than 9.5%. The sample taken for sequencing was peripheral blood or thyroid tissue (not recorded which). The receptors were sampled from an adult man with Graves' disease, either hyperthyroidism or ophthalmopathy (not recorded which). Each CDR3 is given with its conserved first and last residue. D genes are given only for firm matches. For some rows the clone size is stated as once, few or many, or as a class when expanded; others skip it.

abundance: many
v_gene: TRBV7-2
j_gene: TRBJ2-7
d_gene: TRBD2
CDR3nt: TGTGCCAGCAGCTTAGTTGGGGGGGAGTTCTACGAGCAGTACTTC
CDR3aa: CASSLVGGEFYEQYF

abundance: once
v_gene: TRBV2
j_gene: TRBJ1-4
d_gene: -
CDR3nt: TGTGCCAGCAGCGGACTGGGGGCTGCTAATGAAAAACTGTTTTTT
CDR3aa: CASSGLGAANEKLFF

abundance: many
v_gene: TRBV25-1
j_gene: TRBJ1-6
d_gene: -
CDR3nt: TGTGCCAGCATGGGGACGTTTCGTGGGAGCTCCTATAATTCACCCCTCCACTTT
CDR3aa: CASMGTFRGSSYNSPLHF

abundance: few
v_gene: TRBV2
j_gene: TRBJ1-2
d_gene: TRBD1
CDR3nt: TGTGCCAGCAGTGCAAGGACAGGGAATGGCTACACCTTC
CDR3aa: CASSARTGNGYTF

abundance: -
v_gene: TRBV2
j_gene: TRBJ1-2
d_gene: -
CDR3nt: TGTGCCAGCAACGGGGGGATGAAGGGATATGGCTACACCTTC
CDR3aa: CASNGGMKGYGYTF

abundance: -
v_gene: TRBV20-1
j_gene: TRBJ1-2
d_gene: -
CDR3nt: TGCAGTGCCAGACACGCTAACTATGGCTACACCTTC
CDR3aa: CSARHANYGYTF

abundance: -
v_gene: TRBV2
j_gene: TRBJ2-7
d_gene: -
CDR3nt: TGTGCCAGCAGTGAGACAACCGCAAAGTTCTTC
CDR3aa: CASSETTAKFF

abundance: -
v_gene: TRBV11-1
j_gene: TRBJ1-2
d_gene: -
CDR3nt: TGTGCCAGCAGAGCAGCTTGGGACCCTAACTATGGCTACACCTTC
CDR3aa: CASRAAWDPNYGYTF

abundance: -
v_gene: TRBV7-2
j_gene: TRBJ2-7
d_gene: TRBD1
CDR3nt: TGTGCCAGCATGCCGGGACAGGGGTTCCACGAGCAGTACTTC
CDR3aa: CASMPGQGFHEQYF

abundance: -
v_gene: TRBV5-1
j_gene: TRBJ1-3
d_gene: TRBD1
CDR3nt: TGCGCCAGCAGCTCGGGCCCAGGGGGGAACACCATATATTTT
CDR3aa: CASSSGPGGNTIYF

abundance: once
v_gene: TRBV7-2
j_gene: TRBJ1-2
d_gene: TRBD1
CDR3nt: TGTGCCAGCAGCCAAGGCACCCAGGGGGCGTTCGACTATGGCTACACCTTC
CDR3aa: CASSQGTQGAFDYGYTF

abundance: -
v_gene: TRBV5-1
j_gene: TRBJ1-1
d_gene: -
CDR3nt: TGTGCCAGCAGCTTGGCCAAGATGAACACTGGAGCTTTCTTT
CDR3aa: CASSLAKMNTGAFF

abundance: once
v_gene: TRBV10-2
j_gene: TRBJ2-3
d_gene: -
CDR3nt: TGCGCCAGCAGCCCGACTGGTACCACAGATACGCAGTATTTT
CDR3aa: CASSPTGTTDTQYF

abundance: many
v_gene: TRBV25-1
j_gene: TRBJ1-1
d_gene: -
CDR3nt: TGTGCCAGCGGGTTTTCTCTATCCGTTGCTTTCTTT
CDR3aa: CASGFSLSVAFF

abundance: many
v_gene: TRBV19
j_gene: TRBJ1-6
d_gene: -
CDR3nt: TGTGCCAGTAGTACCCCTAATTCACCCCTCCACTTT
CDR3aa: CASSTPNSPLHF

abundance: -
v_gene: TRBV12-3/TRBV12-4
j_gene: TRBJ1-5
d_gene: -
CDR3nt: TGTGCCAGCAGCGCTCAGAGGGGGACCAATCAGCCCCAGCATTTT
CDR3aa: CASSAQRGTNQPQHF

abundance: -
v_gene: TRBV20-1
j_gene: TRBJ1-3
d_gene: -
CDR3nt: TGCAGTGCTAGTCACTCAGGATTTGGAAACACCATATATTTT
CDR3aa: CSASHSGFGNTIYF

abundance: -
v_gene: TRBV20-1
j_gene: TRBJ2-7
d_gene: -
CDR3nt: TGCAGTGCACTGGACAGTTACTACGAGCAGTACTTC
CDR3aa: CSALDSYYEQYF

abundance: -
v_gene: TRBV12-3/TRBV12-4
j_gene: TRBJ1-2
d_gene: -
CDR3nt: TGTGCCAGCAGTTTACTCGTTAACTATGGCTACACCTTC
CDR3aa: CASSLLVNYGYTF

abundance: once
v_gene: TRBV10-3
j_gene: TRBJ2-7
d_gene: -
CDR3nt: TGTGCCATCAGTGAGCCCGGGACCGCCTACGAGCAGTACTTC
CDR3aa: CAISEPGTAYEQYF

abundance: -
v_gene: TRBV5-1
j_gene: TRBJ2-7
d_gene: TRBD1
CDR3nt: TGCGCCAGCAGACTTGACAGGGTCGACGAGCAGTACTTC
CDR3aa: CASRLDRVDEQYF

abundance: -
v_gene: TRBV11-2
j_gene: TRBJ1-1
d_gene: -
CDR3nt: TGTGCCAGCTCACCACACAGCCTTGGGGGCCGAAACACTGAAGCTTTCTTT
CDR3aa: CASSPHSLGGRNTEAFF

abundance: -
v_gene: TRBV24-1
j_gene: TRBJ1-2
d_gene: -
CDR3nt: TGTGCCACCAGTGCTAGCAGGGTGAGCTATGGCTACACCTTC
CDR3aa: CATSASRVSYGYTF

abundance: -
v_gene: TRBV14
j_gene: TRBJ2-5
d_gene: TRBD2
CDR3nt: TGTGCCAGCAGCCAAGCGTTGCTAGCGGGGGACGGGACCCAGTACTTC
CDR3aa: CASSQALLAGDGTQYF

abundance: -
v_gene: TRBV7-8
j_gene: TRBJ1-2
d_gene: -
CDR3nt: TGTGCCAGCAGCCAAGGGCTTGGGGGGCCCTCTTACTATGGCTACACCTTC
CDR3aa: CASSQGLGGPSYYGYTF

abundance: -
v_gene: TRBV7-9
j_gene: TRBJ1-2
d_gene: -
CDR3nt: TGTGCCAGCAGCCTGGCCAGAAATAACTATGGCTACACCTTC
CDR3aa: CASSLARNNYGYTF

abundance: -
v_gene: TRBV29-1
j_gene: TRBJ1-4
d_gene: TRBD1
CDR3nt: TGCAGCGTAACTACAGGGGGCCCTGGAAAACTGTTTTTT
CDR3aa: CSVTTGGPGKLFF

abundance: many
v_gene: TRBV9
j_gene: TRBJ1-2
d_gene: TRBD1
CDR3nt: TGTGCCAGTACGCGACAGGGGGAATATGGCTACACCTTC
CDR3aa: CASTRQGEYGYTF

abundance: few
v_gene: TRBV7-9
j_gene: TRBJ1-1
d_gene: -
CDR3nt: TGTGCCAGCGGGGACTCGAGAAGTGGAGCTGAAGCTTTCTTT
CDR3aa: CASGDSRSGAEAFF

abundance: once
v_gene: TRBV10-3
j_gene: TRBJ2-7
d_gene: TRBD1
CDR3nt: TGTGCCATCAGCGAATGGGACAGTAGGCGGTCCTACGAGCAGTACTTC
CDR3aa: CAISEWDSRRSYEQYF

abundance: -
v_gene: TRBV2
j_gene: TRBJ1-6
d_gene: TRBD1
CDR3nt: TGTGCCAGCAGTGAGGGACAGTGGACGCCCCTCCACTTT
CDR3aa: CASSEGQWTPLHF

abundance: many
v_gene: TRBV9
j_gene: TRBJ1-2
d_gene: -
CDR3nt: TGTGCCAGCAGTGATGGCGGCGGCTACACCTTC
CDR3aa: CASSDGGGYTF

abundance: many
v_gene: TRBV25-1
j_gene: TRBJ1-2
d_gene: TRBD1
CDR3nt: TGTGCCAGCAGTGAAGGACAGGGCGCCTTCTATGGCTACACCTTC
CDR3aa: CASSEGQGAFYGYTF

abundance: -
v_gene: TRBV10-3
j_gene: TRBJ1-2
d_gene: -
CDR3nt: TGTGCCAGCAGCGATGTGGACGACTATGGCTACACCTTC
CDR3aa: CASSDVDDYGYTF

abundance: -
v_gene: TRBV6-5
j_gene: TRBJ2-5
d_gene: TRBD1
CDR3nt: TGTGCCAGCGGGACAGGGTCAAGGATTGAGACCCAGTACTTC
CDR3aa: CASGTGSRIETQYF

abundance: -
v_gene: TRBV6-9
j_gene: TRBJ1-6
d_gene: TRBD1
CDR3nt: TGTGCCAGCAGTATTCAGGGGGGAAATTCACCCCTCCACTTT
CDR3aa: CASSIQGGNSPLHF

abundance: -
v_gene: TRBV10-2
j_gene: TRBJ1-4
d_gene: -
CDR3nt: TGCGCCAGCGGCCGGACAGCCGAAAAACTGTTTTTT
CDR3aa: CASGRTAEKLFF

abundance: -
v_gene: TRBV24-1
j_gene: TRBJ1-4
d_gene: TRBD1
CDR3nt: TGTGCCACCAGTGATCCTCGGACAGGGGAAAAACTGTTTTTT
CDR3aa: CATSDPRTGEKLFF

abundance: -
v_gene: TRBV11-1
j_gene: TRBJ2-5
d_gene: TRBD1
CDR3nt: TGTGCCAGCAGCCCCAGCGGACAGGGGGGCTACCAAGAGACCCAGTACTTC
CDR3aa: CASSPSGQGGYQETQYF

abundance: many
v_gene: TRBV4-1
j_gene: TRBJ1-1
d_gene: -
CDR3nt: TGCGCCAGCAGCCAGTTGGGACCGACGAACACTGAAGCTTTCTTT
CDR3aa: CASSQLGPTNTEAFF

abundance: -
v_gene: TRBV19
j_gene: TRBJ2-6
d_gene: -
CDR3nt: TGTGCCAGTAGTATGGCAGGTGTGAGCTCTGGGGCCAACGTCCTGACTTTC
CDR3aa: CASSMAGVSSGANVLTF

abundance: once
v_gene: TRBV6-1
j_gene: TRBJ1-2
d_gene: TRBD1
CDR3nt: TGTGCCAGCAGCCTGAACAGGGGGCTTAGCTACGGCTACACCTTC
CDR3aa: CASSLNRGLSYGYTF

abundance: -
v_gene: TRBV7-9
j_gene: TRBJ1-1
d_gene: TRBD1
CDR3nt: TGTGCCAGCAGCCGAGAGACAGGGGGCGGGTTTGCTTTCTTT
CDR3aa: CASSRETGGGFAFF

abundance: -
v_gene: TRBV29-1
j_gene: TRBJ1-2
d_gene: -
CDR3nt: TGCAGCGTTGCTTCGACCGTCAATGGCTACACCTTC
CDR3aa: CSVASTVNGYTF

abundance: -
v_gene: TRBV7-2
j_gene: TRBJ2-7
d_gene: -
CDR3nt: TGTGCCAGCAGCTTAGTGGGGAGCGATTACGAGCAGTACTTC
CDR3aa: CASSLVGSDYEQYF

abundance: -
v_gene: TRBV10-3
j_gene: TRBJ1-6
d_gene: TRBD1
CDR3nt: TGTGCCATCAGTCCACAGGGGGGGGCTTCACCCCTCCACTTT
CDR3aa: CAISPQGGASPLHF

abundance: -
v_gene: TRBV19
j_gene: TRBJ2-5
d_gene: TRBD2
CDR3nt: TGTGCCAGTAGTACGATGACTAGCTCTGAGACCCAGTACTTC
CDR3aa: CASSTMTSSETQYF

abundance: -
v_gene: TRBV29-1
j_gene: TRBJ1-6
d_gene: -
CDR3nt: TGCAGCACAGGGTTGGGTTCACCCCTCCACTTT
CDR3aa: CSTGLGSPLHF

abundance: many
v_gene: TRBV6-5
j_gene: TRBJ1-5
d_gene: -
CDR3nt: TGTGCCAGCAGTTACTCGGGTAGCAATCAGCCCCAGCATTTT
CDR3aa: CASSYSGSNQPQHF